This TCR beta chain appears in the sequencing data of a study of T cells in Graves' hyperthyroidism and ophthalmopathy (dated by TCRdb to about 2019). Background for the entire study: Peripheral blood samples were taken at initial diagnosis, before any treatment was given. Prospective prediction of ophthalmopathy was tested in an independent validation cohort consisting of 18 to 20 hyperthyroidism patients and approximately 16 patients who later progressed to ophthalmopathy. After blood sampling, hyperthyroidism patients were treated with methimazole at a starting dose of 30 mg daily, and ophthalmopathy patients were treated with high-dose intravenous methylprednisolone. According to the paper, TCR Vbeta CDR3 sequencing was carried out on over 130 peripheral blood samples, which came from over 40 ophthalmopathy, under 80 hyperthyroidism and about 17 progressor patients. In addition, the study compared T-cell repertoires in thyroid tissue and in blood from six Graves' hyperthyroidism patients. A discovery cohort of about a hundred patients, 43 with Graves' ophthalmopathy and approximately 60 with stable Graves' hyperthyroidism, was used to find distinguishing TCR V-J signatures. The 90 or so discovery patients were randomly split 7:3 into training and test sets. The full study reports these points: Most expanded thyroid clonotypes (frequency above 0.001) were also detected in blood, suggesting blood repertoires may reflect thyroid immune responses. Sample size was not statistically predetermined, and blinding of investigators to group allocation was not performed. In cross-validation, a model built on a 13 V-J signature told ophthalmopathy apart from stable hyperthyroidism with 85% to 90% sensitivity and around 81% specificity, and in testing the same model reached 80%/75%. In validation, the model predicted progression to ophthalmopathy with approximately 71% sensitivity and around 72% specificity, a median of roughly seven months before onset.

Moderately to severely active disease, a Clinical Activity Score of at least 3, a NOSPECS grade of at least 4, and a duration under 3 months were present in ophthalmopathy patients. Any patient with an uncontrolled infection, another autoimmune disease, pregnancy or lactation was excluded. Diagnoses were based on clinical symptoms, serum thyroxine and TRAb, thyroid ultrasound and orbital computed tomography. Ficoll-Paque density gradient centrifugation was used to isolate PBMCs from around 10 ml of fresh peripheral blood. Total RNA was extracted with Trizol reagent, and quality was checked on an Agilent 2100 Bioanalyzer. Trimming at the junction amounts to 6 bases on V and 0 bases on J, and the germline ends lie 11 bases apart. The germline V gene gives CDR1 as MNHNS and CDR2 as SASEGT. Including cysteine and phenylalanine, the CDR3 has 14 amino acids. Solely the CDR3 DNA is kept, with 42 bases framed from the first base.

TCR beta CDR3 regions were amplified from RNA transcripts. A first-round RT-PCR of the TCR CDR3 used the HTBI primer set with the Qiagen OneStep RT-PCR kit. The libraries were constructed in a second round of multiplex PCR and then size-selected and purified. Libraries were sequenced paired-end with 100 bp reads on an Illumina HiSeq2000. Per the source publication's procedure: SOAPnuke was used to process the raw data, removing reads that contained adapters or uncalled bases, had a mean Phred below 15, or lacked an exact match to the constant primer or identifier. High-quality paired reads were merged using COPE v1.2.5, and each unique nucleotide sequence was defined as a clonotype. MiTCR v1.1 was used to align the clonotypes against IMGT TRBV, TRBD and TRBJ reference segments. The analysis included only V-J combinations with a frequency above 0.0001, which together covered roughly 99% of the repertoires. The TCS score was defined as the ratio of F50 (clonal expansion) to E x V (chaos), calculated using BLOSUM62-based TCRdist between CDR3 peptides within each V-J. Welch's t-statistics and random forest reduced 450 to 600 V-J features to 10 to 15, which were used in a naive Bayes classifier (R e1071). TCRdb trimmed public reads at Q25 via fastp, called clones via MiXCR and kept in-frame beta chains. Entries are consolidated by CDR3 protein sequence, retaining the most common genes and DNA. The V and J calls and clone size are TCRdb's, not the authors'. The sample data list roughly 350,000 distinct CDR3 sequences, and more than 12% of these were observed just once. The ten largest make up about 20% of the sample.

This clonotype was counted at least ten times. The specificity of this receptor is unknown. Per-base qualities were not stored, and no clone one base away is much larger. The sequencing sample was made of blood. This clonotype was sampled from a woman in her twenties or thirties with Graves' ophthalmopathy. In this chain, TRBV6-1 is recombined with TRBJ1-1; matching of 5 bases hints at TRBD1 as the D gene. The CDR3 region: CASSTAGMNTEAFF. The DNA sequence is TGTGCCAGCAGCACTGCAGGGATGAACACTGAAGCTTTCTTT.